This T cell receptor beta chain was profiled in a study of cytomegalovirus exposure and HLA in healthy donors. Points from the study as a whole: Later, an analysis found that TCR clusters from the first cohort tended to co-occur in the 120 or so validation repertoires. There were under 200 TCR beta chains listed as cytomegalovirus-associated.

Looked up from germline, CDR1 is SGHRS and CDR2 is YFSETQ. CDR3 length: 11 amino acids. Trimming took 2 bases from V and 14 from J, leaving 11 bases between them. Only in-frame clones appear in the TCRdb table, and some are missing; sequencing was by immunoSEQ multiplex PCR. In the table there are some 150,000 clones, 87% of which are singletons. Concerning this clone: Its antigen remains unidentified.

The chain links TRBV5-1 to TRBJ1-3; D is possibly TRBD1 (5 bases). The clonotype originates from a man aged 18-30 years in good health and CMV-seropositive. The sample was PBMCs. CDR3 loop: CASSFGGFLYF. The DNA of the CDR3 is TGCGCCAGCAGCTTCGGGGGTTTTCTATATTTT. The full variable domain, with the rest looked up from reference TRBV5-1 and TRBJ1-3, is KAGVTQTPRYLIKTRGQQVTLSCSPISGHRSVSWYQQTPGQGLQFLFEYFSETQRNKGNFPGRFSGRQFSNSRSEMNVSTLELGDSALYLCASSFGGFLYFGEGSWLTVV.